The 26 T cell receptor beta chains below all came from one sample that was sequenced in a study of immune reconstitution after stem cell transplant in scleroderma. TCRdb used MiXCR to reprocess the RT-PCR reads, holding one entry per CDR3 protein. Of around 5,600 distinct CDR3 sequences listed, roughly 8% were seen once; the top ten hold around 10%. The biological material was taken before or after autologous hematopoietic stem cell transplantation (not recorded which). These receptor sequences come from a male donor with systemic sclerosis.

By frequency in the sample, this clonotype is medium-sized. The chain joins TRBV5-1 to TRBJ1-4, with D uncertain. Germline V gives CDR1 SGHRS, CDR2 YFSETQ. Trimming removed 4 bases at V and 0 bases at J, with 7 bases between. The CDR3 has 14 residues. The CDR3 protein is CASSQSATNEKLFF. The CDR3 DNA follows: TGCGCCAGCAGCCAAAGTGCAACTAATGAAAAACTGTTTTTT.

By sample fraction, this clonotype is medium-sized. The CDR3 is CASMEGVSTDTQYF. In DNA, the CDR3 is TGTGCCAGCATGGAAGGCGTCAGCACAGATACGCAGTATTTT. The chain couples TRBV2 to TRBJ2-3; no reliable D call. This CDR3 contains 14 residues. In germline, CDR1 is SNHLY, CDR2 FYNNEI. V was clipped by 7 bases and J by 0 bases, with 11 bases between them.

This clonotype was seen a handful of times. CDR3 amino acids: CASSLRDGGETQYF. In DNA form, the CDR3 reads TGTGCCAGCAGCCTCAGGGATGGAGGAGAGACCCAGTACTTC. V gene TRBV7-6 combines with J gene TRBJ2-5; possibly TRBD1 or TRBD2 for D (5 bases each). The germline V gene has CDR1 SGHVS and CDR2 FNYEAQ. The V gene lost 5 bases and the J gene lost 4 bases, with 14 bases spanning the gap. The CDR3 totals 14 residues.

This clonotype counts as medium-sized. The V gene is TRBV29-1, the J gene TRBJ1-1; D not resolved. This CDR3 is built from 13 residues. V lost 3 bases to trimming and J lost 0 bases, with 8 bases between them. Germline assignment: CDR1 SQVTM and CDR2 ANQGSEA. Written as DNA, the CDR3 is TGCAGCGTTGAGGAGAACATGAACACTGAAGCTTTCTTT. This translates into CSVEENMNTEAFF.

This clonotype has more than one count but fewer than ten. V gene TRBV12-3 or TRBV12-4 combines with J gene TRBJ1-4; D is perhaps TRBD1 (5 bases). The ends were cut back, 2 bases at V and 6 bases at J, with 13 bases in the middle. The CDR3 extends over 15 amino acids. Written as DNA, the CDR3 is TGTGCCAGCAGTTTATGGGAGGGGCGAGATGAAAAACTGTTTTTT. Residues: CASSLWEGRDEKLFF.

This clonotype was counted between two and nine times. V gene TRBV30 combines with J gene TRBJ2-7; no reliable D call. CDR1 is GTSNPN, CDR2 SVGIG, per germline (reference sequence). V lost 1 base to trimming and J lost 3 bases, with 7 bases between them. This CDR3 is 12 amino acids long. CDR3 sequence: CAWSGFGYEQYF. In nucleotides, the CDR3 is TGTGCCTGGAGTGGATTTGGCTACGAGCAGTACTTC.

In its sample, this clonotype is large. This sequence joins TRBV7-9 and TRBJ1-5, with D unclear. Germline V lookup: CDR1 SEHNR, CDR2 FQNEAQ (reference sequence). Trimming removed 4 bases from V and 2 bases from J, with 9 bases in between. The CDR3 loop spans 14 amino acids. The DNA of the CDR3 is TGTGCCAGCAGCTCCCCCCTCGGCAATCAGCCCCAGCATTTT. This translates into CASSSPLGNQPQHF. Supplemented by reference TRBV7-9 and TRBJ1-5, the full variable domain reads DTGVSQNPRHKITKRGQNVTFRCDPISEHNRLYWYRQTLGQGPEFLTYFQNEAQLEKSRLLSDRFSAERPKGSFSTLEIQRTEQGDSAMYLCASSSPLGNQPQHFGDGTRLSIL.

In its sample, this clonotype was seen a few times. The V and J genes are TRBV20-1 and TRBJ2-1, with D tentatively TRBD2 (5 bases). Germline CDR1 is DFQATT and CDR2 is SNEGSKA (reference sequence). The CDR3 is 15 residues long. V lost 1 base to trimming and J lost 10 bases, with 20 bases between them. The CDR3 spells CSARASSKLIGEQFF. The CDR3 DNA sequence: TGCAGTGCTAGAGCCTCTAGCAAGCTTATTGGGGAGCAGTTCTTC.

This clonotype ranks as medium-sized. CDR3 DNA: TGTGCCACGGGCACAGGGCCCAGCACTGAAGCTTTCTTT. Protein sequence: CATGTGPSTEAFF. The gene calls are TRBV15 and TRBJ1-1, with D maybe TRBD1 (6 bases). The CDR3 loop spans 13 amino acids. Germline assignment: CDR1 LNHNV and CDR2 YYDKDF (reference sequence). V lost 9 bases to trimming and J lost 4 bases, with 15 bases between them.

Details on this clonotype: One end of the junction does not line up with germline, which may come from a read error. The chain combines TRBV7-2 with TRBJ1-3; a weak D match, TRBD1 (5 bases). Germline V gene data show CDR1 as SGHTA and CDR2 as FQGNSA. CDR3 size: 15 residues. The CDR3 DNA sequence: TGTGCCAGCAGCTTACAGCAGGGAACAGGAAACACCGTATATTTT. Its translation is CASSLQQGTGNTVYF. Based on the CDR3 plus reference TRBV7-2 and TRBJ1-3, the full variable domain is GAGVSQSPSNKVTEKGKDVELRCDPISGHTALYWYRQSLGQGLEFLIYFQGNSAPDKSGLPSDRFSAERTGGSVSTLTIQRTQQEDSAVYLCASSLQQGTGNTVYFGEGSWLTVV.

This clonotype is medium-sized (0.01 to 0.1%) in the sample. The chain links TRBV7-8 to TRBJ2-1; the D is unclear. The CDR3 is 11 residues long. Per germline, CDR1 SGHVS and CDR2 FQNEAQ. The V gene lost 3 bases and the J gene lost 8 bases, with 5 bases spanning the gap. The CDR3: CASSFTYEQFF. CDR3 coding DNA: TGTGCCAGCAGCTTCACCTATGAGCAGTTCTTC.

In this sample, this clonotype is medium-sized (0.01 to 0.1%). The rearrangement joins TRBV7-2 to TRBJ2-7, with a weak D call TRBD1 (6 bases). CDR1 is SGHTA, CDR2 FQGNSA, per germline. The CDR3 is made up of 15 amino acids. With 0 bases removed from V and 6 bases from J, the gap between germline ends came to 15 bases. Here the CDR3 reads CASSLAEGQGPEQYF. The CDR3 bases are TGTGCCAGCAGCTTAGCCGAGGGGCAGGGGCCCGAGCAGTACTTC.

The rearrangement links TRBV5-1 to TRBJ2-7; D is uncertain. V lost 0 bases and J 2 bases, leaving 12 bases between the germline ends. CDR1 is SGHRS and CDR2 is YFSETQ in the germline V gene. The CDR3 is 15 amino acids. Here the CDR3 reads CASSLGGLTAYEQYF. The CDR3 DNA follows: TGCGCCAGCAGCTTGGGAGGTCTCACCGCCTACGAGCAGTACTTC.

The chain uses TRBV2 and TRBJ2-3, with TRBD1 as a possible D gene (5 bases). The CDR3 length is 18 residues. Germline assignment: CDR1 SNHLY and CDR2 FYNNEI. V was pared by 3 bases and J by 5 bases, with 24 bases between. CDR3 loop: CASSEVQAIGVGGDTQYF. The CDR3 DNA sequence: TGTGCCAGCAGTGAGGTTCAGGCCATAGGGGTTGGTGGAGATACGCAGTATTTT.

This clonotype ranks as medium-sized. The chain recombines TRBV6-6 with TRBJ1-2, with a tentative D call TRBD1 (5 bases). V lost 0 bases to trimming and J lost 7 bases, with 6 bases between them. Germline-derived CDR1 and CDR2 are MNHNY and SVGAGI (reference sequence). The CDR3 is made up of 12 amino acids. The CDR3 sequence is CASSYSTVGYTF. For the CDR3, the DNA is TGTGCCAGCAGTTACTCGACAGTTGGCTACACCTTC.

This clonotype is labeled as medium-sized. V is TRBV5-1 and J is TRBJ2-7; 7 positions match TRBD1. This CDR3 comprises 15 residues. Germline-derived CDR1 and CDR2 are SGHRS and YFSETQ. Trimming took 4 bases from V and 1 from J; bases not matched to a gene: 8. CDR3 sequence (DNA): TGCGCCAGCAGCCAGCCGGGACAGCGATCCTACGAGCAGTACTTC. As protein: CASSQPGQRSYEQYF.

This clonotype was found once. V usage is TRBV6-2 or TRBV6-3 and J usage is TRBJ1-2, with D unresolved. CDR3 size: 14 residues. Germline V CDR1 and CDR2: MNHEY, SVGEGT. The V gene lost 4 bases and the J gene lost 1 base, with 10 bases spanning the gap. CDR3 sequence reads: CASSCGRNNYGYTF. The CDR3 region has the DNA TGTGCCAGCAGTTGCGGGAGGAATAACTATGGCTACACCTTC.

The chain links TRBV29-1 to TRBJ2-7, with TRBD1 identical over 7 bases. The J segment lost 2 bases and the V segment lost 2 bases, leaving 3 bases of the junction unmatched. This CDR3 has 13 residues. The germline CDR1 and CDR2 sequences are SQVTM and ANQGSEA. The CDR3 region has the DNA TGCAGCGTTGAATGGGACAGTCCCTACGAGCAGTACTTC. It yields the protein CSVEWDSPYEQYF.

By share, this clonotype counts as medium-sized. The rearrangement joins TRBV2 to TRBJ1-4, with unresolved D. The CDR3 consists of 13 residues. The V gene lost 10 bases and the J gene lost 4 bases, with 13 bases spanning the gap. Germline CDR1 reads SNHLY; CDR2 reads FYNNEI. In nucleotides, the CDR3 is TGTGCCACCAGGATAACAGTTAATGAAAAACTGTTTTTT. Its protein is CATRITVNEKLFF.

By share, this clonotype ranks as medium-sized. The chain couples TRBV3-1 to TRBJ1-1; 9 bases line up with TRBD1. Germline assignment: CDR1 LGHDT and CDR2 YNNKEL (reference sequence). Trimming took 4 bases from V and 6 from J; bases not matched to a gene: 6. The CDR3 runs to 14 residues. CDR3: CASSPSDRGAEAFF. The CDR3 region has the DNA TGTGCCAGCAGCCCTTCGGACAGGGGAGCTGAAGCTTTCTTT.

The CDR3 spells CASSYGDSTYEQYF. The CDR3 region has the DNA TGTGCCAGCAGTTACGGGGACAGTACCTACGAGCAGTACTTC. The chain joins TRBV27 to TRBJ2-7; 7 bases agree with TRBD1. The CDR3 is 14 residues long. Germline CDR1 MNHEY, CDR2 SMNVEV (reference sequence). J lost 2 bases, V lost 4 bases, and 5 bases had no gene match.

This clonotype is classed as medium-sized. The chain joins TRBV6-6 to TRBJ2-2, with D tentatively TRBD2 (6 bases). Trimming cost V 2 bases and J 3 bases, with 10 bases left between them. Germline V gene data show CDR1 as MNHNY and CDR2 as SVGAGI (reference sequence). The CDR3 covers 15 residues. DNA of the CDR3: TGTGCCAGCAGTTACGCTAGCGTTGACACCGGGGAGCTGTTTTTT. As protein: CASSYASVDTGELFF.

In its sample, this clonotype is medium-sized. The chain is built from TRBV20-1 and TRBJ2-5, with 11 positions matching TRBD2. The CDR3 contains 14 residues. J lost 5 bases, V lost 4 bases, and 6 bases had no gene match. From germline, CDR1 is DFQATT and CDR2 SNEGSKA (reference sequence). The CDR3 is CSANPVAGGETQYF. CDR3 DNA: TGCAGTGCTAACCCGGTAGCGGGGGGGGAGACCCAGTACTTC.

In its sample, this clonotype ranks as medium-sized. The gene calls are TRBV7-9 and TRBJ2-5, with 10 nucleotides matching TRBD2. J gave up 5 bases and V 1 base, and 16 bases lay outside the gene matches. This CDR3 is 19 amino acids long. Germline CDR1 is SEHNR and CDR2 is FQNEAQ (reference sequence). CDR3: CASSLGLVAGGNMVETQYF. CDR3 coding DNA: TGTGCCAGCAGCTTAGGTTTGGTAGCGGGGGGCAACATGGTCGAGACCCAGTACTTC. The full variable domain, its missing parts supplied by reference TRBV7-9 and TRBJ2-5, is DTGVSQNPRHKITKRGQNVTFRCDPISEHNRLYWYRQTLGQGPEFLTYFQNEAQLEKSRLLSDRFSAERPKGSFSTLEIQRTEQGDSAMYLCASSLGLVAGGNMVETQYFGPGTRLLVL.

The gene calls are TRBV20-1 and TRBJ1-2; D is possibly TRBD1 (6 bases). Trimming pared 5 bases from V and 4 bases from J, leaving 11 bases between. Germline CDR1 is DFQATT and CDR2 is SNEGSKA (reference sequence). There are 12 residues in the CDR3. The CDR3 bases are TGCAGTGCTGGCAGGGGAGGCTATGGCTACACCTTC. Protein sequence: CSAGRGGYGYTF.

This clonotype is labeled medium-sized (0.01 to 0.1%). This chain connects TRBV20-1 to TRBJ1-2; 7 bases match TRBD1. The CDR3 is made up of 14 amino acids. Germline-derived CDR1 and CDR2 are DFQATT and SNEGSKA (reference sequence). V lost 4 bases and J lost 4; bases outside the gene matches: 9. CDR3 in amino acids: CSATRTGGGYGYTF. CDR3 in DNA: TGCAGTGCTACTAGGACAGGCGGAGGCTATGGCTACACCTTC.